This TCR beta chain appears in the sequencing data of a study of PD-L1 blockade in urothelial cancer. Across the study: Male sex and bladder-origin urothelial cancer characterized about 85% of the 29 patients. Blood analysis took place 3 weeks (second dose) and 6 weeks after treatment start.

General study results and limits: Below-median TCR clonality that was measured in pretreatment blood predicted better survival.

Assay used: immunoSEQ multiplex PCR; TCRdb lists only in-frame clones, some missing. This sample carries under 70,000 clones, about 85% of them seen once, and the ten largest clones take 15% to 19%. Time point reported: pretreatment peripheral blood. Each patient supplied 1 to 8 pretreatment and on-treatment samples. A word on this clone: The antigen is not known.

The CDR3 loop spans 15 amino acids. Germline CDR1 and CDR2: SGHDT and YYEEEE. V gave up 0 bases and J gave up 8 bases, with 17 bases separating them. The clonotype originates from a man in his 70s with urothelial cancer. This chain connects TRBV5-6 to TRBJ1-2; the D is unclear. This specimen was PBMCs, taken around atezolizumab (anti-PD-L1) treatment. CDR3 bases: TGTGCCAGCAGCTTGGAATGGTCCGGAGCTTGGGGCTACACCTTC. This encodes CASSLEWSGAWGYTF.